Listed below are T cell receptor beta chains from one sample, sequenced in a study of blood T cell repertoires in COVID-19. TCRdb keeps only in-frame clones here, not all; method: immunoSEQ multiplex PCR. The table records around 190,000 clones, 75% to 90% of them present only once. The sequencing sample was made of peripheral blood. The receptors shown here come from a woman aged 60-70 years with acute or convalescent COVID-19. Both conserved end residues are part of each CDR3. The order of the fields is V gene, J gene, clone size, D gene, CDR3 protein, CDR3 DNA. D genes are given only for firm matches. Clone size appears in some rows only: once, few, many, or a class for an expanded clone.

>TRBV18|TRBJ1-1|NA|NA
CASSPPAGIEAFF
TGTGCCAGCTCACCACCGGCAGGGATTGAAGCTTTCTTT
>TRBV28|TRBJ2-7|NA|NA
CASSLYQGSSYEQYF
TGTGCCAGCAGTTTATACCAGGGAAGCTCCTACGAGCAGTACTTC
>TRBV2|TRBJ2-4|once|NA
CASSRQPGDIQYF
TGTGCCAGCAGTCGGCAGCCTGGAGACATTCAGTACTTC
>TRBV2|TRBJ1-5|NA|NA
CASSEGRYSNQPQHF
TGTGCCAGCAGTGAGGGCAGATATAGCAATCAGCCCCAGCATTTT
>TRBV11-2|TRBJ2-1|NA|TRBD2
CASSLGTSGLNEQFF
TGTGCCAGCAGCTTGGGGACTAGCGGACTCAATGAGCAGTTCTTC
>TRBV5-1|TRBJ1-1|NA|TRBD1
CASSLGQANTEAFF
TGCGCCAGCAGCCTAGGACAGGCGAACACTGAAGCTTTCTTT
>TRBV29-1|TRBJ1-1|NA|NA
CSVTSTGGTEAFF
TGCAGCGTTACCTCCACGGGGGGCACTGAAGCTTTCTTT
>TRBV29-1|TRBJ2-1|NA|TRBD2
CSVEDLADEQFF
TGCAGCGTTGAAGACCTAGCGGATGAGCAGTTCTTC
>TRBV7-2|TRBJ2-5|NA|TRBD2
CASSPVGLAGETQYF
TGTGCCAGCAGCCCCGTAGGACTAGCGGGAGAGACCCAGTACTTC
>TRBV30|TRBJ1-2|NA|NA
CAWSETLGNYGYTF
TGTGCCTGGAGTGAGACCCTCGGGAACTATGGCTACACCTTC
>TRBV11-3|TRBJ2-1|NA|TRBD2
CASSPGLAGYSYNEQFF
TGTGCCAGCAGCCCGGGACTAGCGGGCTACTCCTACAATGAGCAGTTCTTC
>TRBV4-2|TRBJ2-3|NA|NA
CASSPRSRDMADTQYF
TGTGCCAGCAGCCCTCGGTCCCGGGATATGGCAGATACGCAGTATTTT